The rows below give T cell receptor beta chains drawn from one sample of a study of PD-1 blockade in mismatch repair-deficient tumors. Method: immunoSEQ multiplex PCR; TCRdb's copy keeps in-frame clones and lacks some. The sample contains over 100,000 clones, over 65% of which appear only once. The sequencing used peripheral blood, collected about 13 months after starting pembrolizumab. Receptor source: an adult with mismatch repair-deficient cancer. Each CDR3 is given with its conserved first and last residue. The order of the fields is CDR3 DNA, CDR3 protein, V gene, clone size, J gene, D gene. D genes are given only for firm matches. Size tells how often a clone was seen (once, few, many) or the class of an expanded clone, and some rows leave it out.

CDR3nt: TGTGCCAGCAGTTACTCTTCCGTTAGCCCTGGAAACACCATATATTTT
CDR3aa: CASSYSSVSPGNTIYF
v_gene: TRBV6-5
abundance: -
j_gene: TRBJ1-3
d_gene: -

CDR3nt: TGTGCCAGCAGTGACTCGTCTGGATGGGAGCAGTTCTTC
CDR3aa: CASSDSSGWEQFF
v_gene: TRBV6-4
abundance: -
j_gene: TRBJ2-1
d_gene: -

CDR3nt: TGTGCCAGCAGCTCCCCAGGGCTCCTCCGAGAGACCCAGTACTTC
CDR3aa: CASSSPGLLRETQYF
v_gene: TRBV5-4
abundance: once
j_gene: TRBJ2-5
d_gene: -

CDR3nt: TGTGCCAGCAGCTTGTTGTACCAGCGGGAGTTGGGGAACACCGGGGAGCTGTTTTTT
CDR3aa: CASSLLYQRELGNTGELFF
v_gene: TRBV7-2
abundance: -
j_gene: TRBJ2-2
d_gene: TRBD2

CDR3nt: TGTGCCAGCAGTTTGGGCGCAGGGTGGGGCTACACCTTC
CDR3aa: CASSLGAGWGYTF
v_gene: TRBV27
abundance: -
j_gene: TRBJ1-2
d_gene: -

CDR3nt: TGTGCCAGCAGCCCTGGGATCGGGTACCAAGAGACCCAGTACTTC
CDR3aa: CASSPGIGYQETQYF
v_gene: TRBV5-6
abundance: -
j_gene: TRBJ2-5
d_gene: -

CDR3nt: TGCGCCAGCAGCCAAGAACTCGGCCGTGGGGGCGAGCAGTACTTC
CDR3aa: CASSQELGRGGEQYF
v_gene: TRBV4-1
abundance: few
j_gene: TRBJ2-7
d_gene: -

CDR3nt: TGCGCCAGCAGCTTGGAGGCTGGGACTGGAAACACCATATATTTT
CDR3aa: CASSLEAGTGNTIYF
v_gene: TRBV5-1
abundance: -
j_gene: TRBJ1-3
d_gene: -

CDR3nt: TGTGCCACCAGCAGATCAGGCAGTGATGAGCAGTTCTTC
CDR3aa: CATSRSGSDEQFF
v_gene: TRBV15
abundance: -
j_gene: TRBJ2-1
d_gene: -

CDR3nt: TGCGCCAGCAGCCAGGACCGGGACGACCATGGCTACACCTTC
CDR3aa: CASSQDRDDHGYTF
v_gene: TRBV4-3
abundance: few
j_gene: TRBJ1-2
d_gene: -

CDR3nt: TGTGCCAGCAGCCTCATAACCTCAGATACGCAGTATTTT
CDR3aa: CASSLITSDTQYF
v_gene: TRBV7-9
abundance: -
j_gene: TRBJ2-3
d_gene: -

CDR3nt: TGTGCCAGCAGTTTATTGGGGGGACGGGACTATGGCTACACCTTC
CDR3aa: CASSLLGGRDYGYTF
v_gene: TRBV27
abundance: -
j_gene: TRBJ1-2
d_gene: -

CDR3nt: TGTGCCAGCAGCTTGATACAGTCGAACACTGAAGCTTTCTTT
CDR3aa: CASSLIQSNTEAFF
v_gene: TRBV5-4
abundance: -
j_gene: TRBJ1-1
d_gene: -

CDR3nt: TGTGCCAGCAGCCCCGGGACAGGGGGCTTGAGCAATCAGCCCCAGCATTTT
CDR3aa: CASSPGTGGLSNQPQHF
v_gene: TRBV5-6
abundance: -
j_gene: TRBJ1-5
d_gene: TRBD1

CDR3nt: TGTGCCAGCAGTGGAGGTGGCAGGGGCCCATATTACGAGCAGTACTTC
CDR3aa: CASSGGGRGPYYEQYF
v_gene: TRBV6-1
abundance: -
j_gene: TRBJ2-7
d_gene: -

CDR3nt: TGTGCCAGTAGTATAGACCAGGGACAGTCCTACGAGCAGTACTTC
CDR3aa: CASSIDQGQSYEQYF
v_gene: TRBV19
abundance: -
j_gene: TRBJ2-7
d_gene: TRBD1

CDR3nt: TGTGCCAGCAGTTACGGCCGGGACAGGGGATACGAGCAGTACTTC
CDR3aa: CASSYGRDRGYEQYF
v_gene: TRBV6-5
abundance: -
j_gene: TRBJ2-7
d_gene: TRBD1

CDR3nt: TGTGCCAGCAGCTCAGACTATAGCAATCAGCCCCAGCATTTT
CDR3aa: CASSSDYSNQPQHF
v_gene: TRBV7-2
abundance: -
j_gene: TRBJ1-5
d_gene: -

CDR3nt: TGCGCCAGCAGTCAACCGACCGGACAGGGCATCTATGGCTACACCTTC
CDR3aa: CASSQPTGQGIYGYTF
v_gene: TRBV23-1
abundance: few
j_gene: TRBJ1-2
d_gene: TRBD1

CDR3nt: TGTGCCAGCAGTGAAGTTTGGACTCTGAACACCGGGGAGCTGTTTTTT
CDR3aa: CASSEVWTLNTGELFF
v_gene: TRBV6-1
abundance: -
j_gene: TRBJ2-2
d_gene: -

CDR3nt: TGTGCCAGCAGTGTGGAGACAGGGCATGGCTACACCTTC
CDR3aa: CASSVETGHGYTF
v_gene: TRBV6-5
abundance: once
j_gene: TRBJ1-2
d_gene: TRBD1

CDR3nt: TGCGCCAGCAGCCAAGATTGGACGGGAGGTTCCTACAATGAGCAGTTCTTC
CDR3aa: CASSQDWTGGSYNEQFF
v_gene: TRBV4-1
abundance: -
j_gene: TRBJ2-1
d_gene: TRBD2

CDR3nt: TGTGCCAGCACCCCCCGGGCAGGAGCCAATGGCTACACCTTC
CDR3aa: CASTPRAGANGYTF
v_gene: TRBV6-1
abundance: -
j_gene: TRBJ1-2
d_gene: -

CDR3nt: TGTGCCAGCAGCTTAGTTGTAACGGGGACGGATGGCTACACCTTC
CDR3aa: CASSLVVTGTDGYTF
v_gene: TRBV7-9
abundance: -
j_gene: TRBJ1-2
d_gene: -

CDR3nt: TGTGCCACCAGCATTGCACCGGGACAGAACTACGAGCAGTACTTC
CDR3aa: CATSIAPGQNYEQYF
v_gene: TRBV15
abundance: -
j_gene: TRBJ2-7
d_gene: TRBD1

CDR3nt: TGTGCCAGCAGCCCACGACAGGGCCTAGCCAAAAACATTCAGTACTTC
CDR3aa: CASSPRQGLAKNIQYF
v_gene: TRBV7-9
abundance: -
j_gene: TRBJ2-4
d_gene: TRBD1

CDR3nt: TGTGCCAGTAAGACAGGGTCCCCCGACACCGGGGAGCTGTTTTTT
CDR3aa: CASKTGSPDTGELFF
v_gene: TRBV19
abundance: few
j_gene: TRBJ2-2
d_gene: TRBD1

CDR3nt: TGTGCCAGCAGCACTGACAGGGTTCGGGATCAGCCCCAGCATTTT
CDR3aa: CASSTDRVRDQPQHF
v_gene: TRBV11-2
abundance: once
j_gene: TRBJ1-5
d_gene: TRBD1

CDR3nt: TGTGCCGCGTCGGACACCAACTATGGCTACACCTTC
CDR3aa: CAASDTNYGYTF
v_gene: TRBV10-3
abundance: few
j_gene: TRBJ1-2
d_gene: -

CDR3nt: TGTGCCAGCAGCGGACAGGGGGGCACAGATACGCAGTATTTT
CDR3aa: CASSGQGGTDTQYF
v_gene: TRBV9
abundance: -
j_gene: TRBJ2-3
d_gene: TRBD1

CDR3nt: TGCAGCGTTGAGAGGGGTGAGCAGTTCTTC
CDR3aa: CSVERGEQFF
v_gene: TRBV29-1
abundance: -
j_gene: TRBJ2-1
d_gene: -

CDR3nt: TGTGCCAGCAGCCAGGACAGTTTAACTGAAGCTTTCTTT
CDR3aa: CASSQDSLTEAFF
v_gene: TRBV7-2
abundance: -
j_gene: TRBJ1-1
d_gene: -

CDR3nt: TGTGCCAGCAGTCCAAGGACTGTAGGCTATGGCTACACCTTC
CDR3aa: CASSPRTVGYGYTF
v_gene: TRBV27
abundance: -
j_gene: TRBJ1-2
d_gene: -

CDR3nt: TGTGCCACCAACGACGCGACCGAGACCCAGTACTTC
CDR3aa: CATNDATETQYF
v_gene: TRBV28
abundance: -
j_gene: TRBJ2-5
d_gene: -

CDR3nt: TGTGCTAGTGGTTTGGCGAAACAGGCAGCGCCCACAGATACGCAGTATTTT
CDR3aa: CASGLAKQAAPTDTQYF
v_gene: TRBV12-5
abundance: -
j_gene: TRBJ2-3
d_gene: -

CDR3nt: TGTGCCATCAATGCCGGGACAGGGTGGGAGACCCAGTACTTC
CDR3aa: CAINAGTGWETQYF
v_gene: TRBV10-3
abundance: -
j_gene: TRBJ2-5
d_gene: TRBD1

CDR3nt: TGCAGTGCGACGCTCATGGATACGCAGTATTTT
CDR3aa: CSATLMDTQYF
v_gene: TRBV20-1
abundance: -
j_gene: TRBJ2-3
d_gene: -

CDR3nt: TGTGCCAGCAGGGACACGGCTAACTATGGCTACACCTTC
CDR3aa: CASRDTANYGYTF
v_gene: TRBV2
abundance: -
j_gene: TRBJ1-2
d_gene: -

CDR3nt: TGTGCCAGCAGCGTAGTTAGCGGGAGGGGATACAATGAGCAGTTCTTC
CDR3aa: CASSVVSGRGYNEQFF
v_gene: TRBV9
abundance: -
j_gene: TRBJ2-1
d_gene: TRBD2

CDR3nt: TGTGCCAGCAGACCCGGGACTAGCGCGAGCTCCTACAATGAGCAGTTCTTC
CDR3aa: CASRPGTSASSYNEQFF
v_gene: TRBV7-9
abundance: -
j_gene: TRBJ2-1
d_gene: TRBD2

CDR3nt: TGTGCCAGCAGTCGGACAGGGGTTCAGCCCCAGCATTTT
CDR3aa: CASSRTGVQPQHF
v_gene: TRBV6-6
abundance: -
j_gene: TRBJ1-5
d_gene: TRBD1

CDR3nt: TGTGCCAGCAGTCGACAGGGGCTCGAGCAGTACTTC
CDR3aa: CASSRQGLEQYF
v_gene: TRBV27
abundance: few
j_gene: TRBJ2-7
d_gene: TRBD1

CDR3nt: TGTGCCAGCAGTTACTCCCAGGCCTCCAAGGGGACCCAGTACTTC
CDR3aa: CASSYSQASKGTQYF
v_gene: TRBV6-5
abundance: -
j_gene: TRBJ2-5
d_gene: -

CDR3nt: TGTGCCAGCTCACCAGAGAAAGGGGGCAACTATGGCTACACCTTC
CDR3aa: CASSPEKGGNYGYTF
v_gene: TRBV18
abundance: medium-sized
j_gene: TRBJ1-2
d_gene: TRBD1

CDR3nt: TGTGCCAGCAGCTGGAGAGCCGGGACAGGGAACTACAATGAGCAGTTCTTC
CDR3aa: CASSWRAGTGNYNEQFF
v_gene: TRBV27
abundance: once
j_gene: TRBJ2-1
d_gene: TRBD1

CDR3nt: TGTGCCAGCAGGCGGGACAGAAACTATGGCTACACCTTC
CDR3aa: CASRRDRNYGYTF
v_gene: TRBV6-5
abundance: few
j_gene: TRBJ1-2
d_gene: TRBD1

CDR3nt: TGTGCCAGCAGCTTAGGGGCAGTTGGGGGAACTGAAGCTTTCTTT
CDR3aa: CASSLGAVGGTEAFF
v_gene: TRBV7-2
abundance: -
j_gene: TRBJ1-1
d_gene: -

CDR3nt: TGTGCCAGTAGTATAGGGAGCGGGAGGACAGATACGCAGTATTTT
CDR3aa: CASSIGSGRTDTQYF
v_gene: TRBV19
abundance: -
j_gene: TRBJ2-3
d_gene: TRBD2

CDR3nt: TGTGCCAGCAGCTTACGACAGGTGAACACTGAAGCTTTCTTT
CDR3aa: CASSLRQVNTEAFF
v_gene: TRBV7-3
abundance: -
j_gene: TRBJ1-1
d_gene: -

CDR3nt: TGTGCCAGCAGCCCGGGGTTAGCCAAAAACATTCAGTACTTC
CDR3aa: CASSPGLAKNIQYF
v_gene: TRBV6-5
abundance: -
j_gene: TRBJ2-4
d_gene: -

CDR3nt: TGTGCCAGCACCGGGGACAGGGTAAATGGAAACACCATATATTTT
CDR3aa: CASTGDRVNGNTIYF
v_gene: TRBV2
abundance: few
j_gene: TRBJ1-3
d_gene: TRBD1

CDR3nt: TGTGCCAGCAGCCAAGCTCTCCGTGACGAGCAGTACTTC
CDR3aa: CASSQALRDEQYF
v_gene: TRBV14
abundance: -
j_gene: TRBJ2-7
d_gene: -

CDR3nt: TGTGCCAGCTCACCAGAACAGTACTATAACTATGGCTACACCTTC
CDR3aa: CASSPEQYYNYGYTF
v_gene: TRBV18
abundance: once
j_gene: TRBJ1-2
d_gene: -

CDR3nt: TGTGCCAGCAGCTCAGACACCTATAATGAAAAACTGTTTTTT
CDR3aa: CASSSDTYNEKLFF
v_gene: TRBV11-3
abundance: -
j_gene: TRBJ1-4
d_gene: -